Each of the 20 T cell receptor beta chains below was sequenced from the same sample in a study of regulatory T cells in long-lasting Graves disease. Noted time point: newly diagnosed GD, antithyroid drugs for less than 3 months. RNA isolated from PBMCs was used to make the TCR library. iRepertoire HTBI primers and Arm-PCR of CDR3 regions built TCR beta libraries. TCRdb re-called the multiplex PCR reads through MiXCR, storing one row per CDR3 protein. This table holds approximately 300,000 distinct CDR3 sequences, under 20% found once. Here the sequenced sample was peripheral blood mononuclear cells (PBMCs), taken at new diagnosis, from a patient treated with antithyroid drugs. The receptor source for this set is a female donor with Graves disease.

This clonotype has only a few counts. The V gene is TRBV7-8, the J gene TRBJ2-5; D is perhaps TRBD2 (6 bases). CDR1 SGHVS and CDR2 FQNEAQ come from the germline V gene. The CDR3 consists of 13 residues. V was clipped by 5 bases and J by 1 base, with 8 bases between them. The CDR3 region is CASSRLGQETQYF. The CDR3 nucleotides are TGTGCCAGCAGCCGACTAGGCCAAGAGACCCAGTACTTC.

Many counts were recorded for this clonotype. The chain uses TRBV11-3 and TRBJ2-3; 10 bases fit TRBD1. The V and J ends lost 1 base and 5 bases, in that order; junction bases with no gene match: 3. Germline CDR1 SGHNT, CDR2 YENEEA. The CDR3 runs to 15 residues. The CDR3 DNA follows: TGTGCCAGCAGCTTAGTGGGACAGGGGTTAGATACGCAGTATTTT. Its protein is CASSLVGQGLDTQYF.

The rearrangement links TRBV20-1 to TRBJ2-6; no clear D gene. This CDR3 contains 15 residues. Germline V gene lookup returns CDR1 DFQATT and CDR2 SNEGSKA (reference sequence). Deletions cut 1 base from V and 4 bases from J, with 11 bases between. In DNA form, the CDR3 reads TGCAGTGCTAGAGTTCAGAAAGCCGGGGCCAACGTCCTGACTTTC. Encoded protein: CSARVQKAGANVLTF.

This clonotype occurred many times. The chain is built from TRBV11-1 and TRBJ2-1; D not resolved. V dropped 2 bases and J dropped 5 bases, with 7 bases sitting between them. Germline values: CDR1 SGHAT, CDR2 FQDESV (reference sequence). The CDR3 runs to 13 residues. The CDR3 nucleotides read TGTGCCAGCAGCTTATATAGGGACAATGAGCAGTTCTTC. As protein: CASSLYRDNEQFF.

This clonotype turned up a few times. This sequence joins TRBV7-8 and TRBJ2-7, with D tentatively TRBD1 (6 bases). Looked up from germline, CDR1 is SGHVS and CDR2 is FQNEAQ. Trimming left V 5 bases short and J 0 bases short, with 14 bases between. This CDR3 has 15 amino acids. The CDR3 bases are TGTGCCAGCAGCAAAAGGGGGTCCCGCTCCTACGAGCAGTACTTC. Translating it yields CASSKRGSRSYEQYF.

This clonotype showed up many times. This chain joins TRBV2 and TRBJ1-5; D is ambiguous. Looked up from germline, CDR1 is SNHLY and CDR2 is FYNNEI. The CDR3 totals 11 residues. V was shortened by 3 bases and J by 15 bases, with 12 bases between the two germline ends. The CDR3 loop reads CASSDSAFLHF. Written as DNA, the CDR3 is TGTGCCAGCAGTGACAGCGCCTTCCTGCATTTT.

This clonotype was counted at least ten times. This sequence joins TRBV30 and TRBJ2-1; 10 nucleotides line up with TRBD1. The CDR3 is made up of 15 amino acids. J gave up 4 bases and V 5 bases, and 8 bases lay outside the gene matches. Germline assignment: CDR1 GTSNPN and CDR2 SVGIG (reference sequence). The CDR3 sequence: CAWAPRGQGYNEQFF. CDR3 bases: TGTGCCTGGGCCCCAAGGGGACAGGGGTACAATGAGCAGTTCTTC.

This clonotype has ten or more counts. The J gene is TRBJ2-7, the V gene TRBV3-1; D may be TRBD1 (5 bases). Trimming removed 3 bases at V and 2 bases at J, with 8 bases between. Germline V gives CDR1 LGHDT, CDR2 YNNKEL (reference sequence). The CDR3 runs to 13 residues. The DNA of the CDR3 is TGTGCCAGCAGCCAGGGGCCGACCTACGAGCAGTACTTC. It codes for CASSQGPTYEQYF.

A word on this clonotype: It is likely a read error: a sequence one base away is far more abundant. The chain links TRBV7-9 to TRBJ2-1; 14 bases are shared with TRBD2. Per the germline V gene, CDR1 is SEHNR and CDR2 is FQNEAQ (reference sequence). The CDR3 loop spans 19 amino acids. CDR3 bases: TGTGCCAGCAGCTCCCGGACTAGCGGGGGGACGAGTTCCTACAATGATCAGTTCTTC. Translated, it gives CASSSRTSGGTSSYNDQFF.

This clonotype was picked up many times. The rearrangement links TRBV12-3 or TRBV12-4 to TRBJ2-7, with 7 bases fitting TRBD2. J was trimmed by 2 bases and V by 8 bases; bases with no gene match: 9. The CDR3 runs to 14 residues. CDR3 sequence (DNA): TGTGCCAGCGGGGGGGACTGGGGGGCCTACGAGCAGTACTTC. Translated: CASGGDWGAYEQYF.

The table lists this clonotype with many counts. The chain combines TRBV24-1 with TRBJ1-5; D is unclear. Germline lookup yields CDR1 KGHDR and CDR2 SFDVKD. The V end was cut by 4 bases, the J end by 4 bases, with 13 bases between. The CDR3 totals 15 residues. CDR3 in DNA: TGTGCCACCAGTGAAAACCGAGTCGGGAATCAGCCCCAGCATTTT. It translates to CATSENRVGNQPQHF.

V gene TRBV11-2 combines with J gene TRBJ1-5; D uncertain. CDR1 and CDR2 (germline): SGHAT, FQNNGV. The length of the CDR3 is 15 residues. The ends were cut back, 3 bases at V and 4 bases at J, with 13 bases in the middle. CDR3 bases: TGTGCCAGCAGCTTTTTCGGGGTGGTGAATCAGCCCCAGCATTTT. This gives the protein CASSFFGVVNQPQHF.

This clonotype came up many times. CDR3 in DNA: TGTGCCAGCAGTCCGGGACTTCCCCCTGGGGACTCTGGGGCCAACGTCCTGACTTTC. This gives the protein CASSPGLPPGDSGANVLTF. This chain links TRBV12-3 or TRBV12-4 with TRBJ2-6; a weak D match, TRBD2 (6 bases). The CDR3 runs to 19 residues. Between the trimmed V and J ends, which lost 5 bases and 0 bases, there was a span of 20 bases.

The rearrangement uses TRBV29-1 and TRBJ2-7, with 9 bases that match TRBD1. Germline V gene sequence: CDR1 SQVTM, CDR2 ANQGSEA. After removal of 7 bases from V and 1 base from J, the junction contained 5 bases not matched to a gene. CDR3 length: 13 residues. CDR3 region: CSGGTGLSYEQYF. The CDR3 DNA reads as TGCAGCGGCGGGACAGGGCTGTCCTACGAGCAGTACTTC.

Concerning this clonotype: Since a far larger clone is one base different, this is likely a read error. The rearrangement joins TRBV28 to TRBJ2-7, with D perhaps matching TRBD2 (7 bases). Trimming cost V 6 bases and J 7 bases, with 16 bases left between them. Germline CDR1 reads MDHEN; CDR2 reads SYDVKM. This CDR3 has 13 amino acids. The CDR3 sequence: CASRERGDNEQYF. CDR3 in DNA: TGTGCCAGCAGGGAACGGGGGGACAATGAGCAGTACTTC. The whole variable domain, filled in from reference TRBV28 and TRBJ2-7, reads DVKVTQSSRYLVKRTGEKVFLECVQDMDHENMFWYRQDPGLGLRLIYFSYDVKMKEKGDIPEGYSVSREKKERFSLILESASTNQTSMYLCASRERGDNEQYFGPGTRLTVT.

This clonotype was observed at least ten times. The rearrangement uses TRBV27 and TRBJ2-7, with 9 bases fitting TRBD1. Germline CDR1 and CDR2: MNHEY and SMNVEV (reference sequence). Trimming at V came to 1 base and at J to 4 bases, leaving 5 bases not matched to a gene. CDR3 length: 15 amino acids. CDR3 nucleotide sequence: TGTGCCAGCAGTTTATTCGGGACAGGGAAATACGAGCAGTACTTC. Residues: CASSLFGTGKYEQYF.

This clonotype was observed many times. In DNA form, the CDR3 reads TGTGCCAGCAGTTTTAATGAAAAACTGTTTTTT. Its protein is CASSFNEKLFF. The V gene is TRBV6-2 or TRBV6-3, the J gene TRBJ1-4; D call uncertain. CDR1 is MNHEY and CDR2 is SVGEGT in the germline V gene. CDR3 size: 11 residues. Deletions cut 4 bases from V and 4 bases from J, with 1 base between.

This clonotype was recorded many times. V gene TRBV28 combines with J gene TRBJ2-7; TRBD1 agrees at 10 bases. J was trimmed by 2 bases and V by 1 base; bases with no gene match: 5. Germline loops: CDR1 MDHEN, CDR2 SYDVKM. CDR3 length: 16 residues. DNA for the CDR3: TGTGCCAGCAGTTTATTGGGGACAGGGGCCCCCTACGAGCAGTACTTC. Its translation: CASSLLGTGAPYEQYF.

The chain combines TRBV7-2 with TRBJ1-3, with D perhaps matching TRBD1 (5 bases). CDR1 and CDR2 (germline): SGHTA, FQGNSA. V lost 2 bases to trimming and J lost 0 bases, with 14 bases between them. The CDR3 consists of 17 residues. The CDR3 DNA is TGTGCCAGCAGCTTAATAGGATCCAGGGTCTCTGGAAACACCATATATTTT. Protein sequence: CASSLIGSRVSGNTIYF.

This clonotype was counted only a few times. This chain uses TRBV6-1 with TRBJ1-1; D gene uncertain. Looked up from germline, CDR1 is MNHNS and CDR2 is SASEGT. This CDR3 is 14 amino acids long. V was clipped by 4 bases and J by 3 bases, with 12 bases between them. CDR3 loop: CASSVQYRDTEAFF. The CDR3 coding sequence is TGTGCCAGCAGTGTCCAGTATCGGGACACTGAAGCTTTCTTT.